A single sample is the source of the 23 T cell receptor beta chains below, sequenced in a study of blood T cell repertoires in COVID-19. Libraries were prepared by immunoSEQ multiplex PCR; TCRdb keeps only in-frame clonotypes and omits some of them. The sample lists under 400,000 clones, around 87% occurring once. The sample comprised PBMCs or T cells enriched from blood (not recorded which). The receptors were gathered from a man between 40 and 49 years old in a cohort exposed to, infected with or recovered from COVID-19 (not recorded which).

The CDR3 loop reads CASSQDPLNEQFF. CDR3 DNA: TGTGCCAGCAGCCAAGACCCTCTCAATGAGCAGTTCTTC. This sequence joins TRBV3-1 (or the pseudogene TRBV3-2) and TRBJ2-1; D not certain. This CDR3 is built from 13 residues. Germline V lookup: CDR1 LGHDT, CDR2 YNNKEL (reference sequence). V lost 0 bases to trimming and J lost 6 bases, with 6 bases between them.

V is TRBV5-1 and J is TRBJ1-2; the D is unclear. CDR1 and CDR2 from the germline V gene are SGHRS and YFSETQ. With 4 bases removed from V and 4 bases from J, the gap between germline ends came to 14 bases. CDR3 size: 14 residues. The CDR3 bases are TGCGCCAGCAGCCCCGGGGAGGGAAGCTATGGCTACACCTTC. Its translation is CASSPGEGSYGYTF.

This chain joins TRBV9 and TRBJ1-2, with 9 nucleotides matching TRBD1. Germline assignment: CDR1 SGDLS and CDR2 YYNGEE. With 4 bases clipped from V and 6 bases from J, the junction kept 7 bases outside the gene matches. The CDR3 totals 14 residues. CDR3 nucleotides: TGTGCCAGCAGCCCCCGGGACAGGGCCGATGGCTACACCTTC. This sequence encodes CASSPRDRADGYTF.

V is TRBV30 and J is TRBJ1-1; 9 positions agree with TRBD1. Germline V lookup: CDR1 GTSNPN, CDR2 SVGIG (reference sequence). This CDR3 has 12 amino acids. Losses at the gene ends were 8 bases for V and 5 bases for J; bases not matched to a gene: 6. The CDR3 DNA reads TGTGCCGTGGACAGGGGAGGGACTGAAGCTTTCTTT. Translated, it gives CAVDRGGTEAFF.

Written as DNA, the CDR3 is TGTGCCAGCAGCCAAGACACTAGGATAGGGACAGATACGCAGTATTTT. This encodes CASSQDTRIGTDTQYF. This rearrangement joins TRBV4-2 to TRBJ2-3; maybe TRBD2 (5 bases). V lost 0 bases and J 3 bases, leaving 13 bases between the germline ends. Germline loops: CDR1 LGHNA, CDR2 YNFKEQ. CDR3 size: 16 residues.

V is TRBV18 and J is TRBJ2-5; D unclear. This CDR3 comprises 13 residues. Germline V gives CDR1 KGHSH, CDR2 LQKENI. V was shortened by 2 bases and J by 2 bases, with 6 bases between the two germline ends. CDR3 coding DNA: TGTGCCAGCTCACCAATCCGGCAAGAGACCCAGTACTTC. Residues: CASSPIRQETQYF.

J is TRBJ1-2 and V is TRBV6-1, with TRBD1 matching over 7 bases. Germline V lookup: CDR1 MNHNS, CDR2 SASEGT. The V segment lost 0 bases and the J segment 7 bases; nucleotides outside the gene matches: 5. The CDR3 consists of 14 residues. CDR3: CASSEARQGRGYTF. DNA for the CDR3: TGTGCCAGCAGTGAAGCCAGACAGGGACGTGGCTACACCTTC.

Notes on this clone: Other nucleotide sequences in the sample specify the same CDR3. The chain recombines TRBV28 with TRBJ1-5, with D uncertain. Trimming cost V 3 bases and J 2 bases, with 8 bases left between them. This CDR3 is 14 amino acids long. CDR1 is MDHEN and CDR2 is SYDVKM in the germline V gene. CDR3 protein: CASSLGGRNQPQHF. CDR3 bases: TGTGCCAGCAGTTTGGGAGGTCGCAATCAGCCCCAGCATTTT. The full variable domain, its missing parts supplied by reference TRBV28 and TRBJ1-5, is DVKVTQSSRYLVKRTGEKVFLECVQDMDHENMFWYRQDPGLGLRLIYFSYDVKMKEKGDIPEGYSVSREKKERFSLILESASTNQTSMYLCASSLGGRNQPQHFGDGTRLSIL.

The CDR3 loop is CASSVRLETDTQYF. CDR3 coding DNA: TGTGCCAGCAGCGTAAGACTAGAAACAGATACGCAGTATTTT. This sequence joins TRBV9 and TRBJ2-3, with a tentative D call TRBD2 (6 bases). Germline lookup yields CDR1 SGDLS and CDR2 YYNGEE. Trimming pared 1 base from V and 3 bases from J, leaving 9 bases between. The CDR3 has 14 residues.

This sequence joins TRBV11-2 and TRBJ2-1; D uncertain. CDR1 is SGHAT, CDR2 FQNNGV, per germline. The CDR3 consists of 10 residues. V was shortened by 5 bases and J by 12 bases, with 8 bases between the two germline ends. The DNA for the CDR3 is TGTGCCAGCAGCGTTAATAGGCAGTTCTTC. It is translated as CASSVNRQFF. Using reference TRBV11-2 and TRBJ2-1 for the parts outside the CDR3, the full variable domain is EAGVAQSPRYKIIEKRQSVAFWCNPISGHATLYWYQQILGQGPKLLIQFQNNGVVDDSQLPKDRFSAERLKGVDSTLKIQPAKLEDSAVYLCASSVNRQFFGPGTRLTVL.

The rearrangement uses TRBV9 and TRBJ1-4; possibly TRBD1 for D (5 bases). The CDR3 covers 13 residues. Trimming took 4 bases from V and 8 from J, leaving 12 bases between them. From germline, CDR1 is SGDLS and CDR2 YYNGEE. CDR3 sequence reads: CASSIRVWEKLFF. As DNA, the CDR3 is TGTGCCAGCAGCATCAGGGTTTGGGAAAAACTGTTTTTT.

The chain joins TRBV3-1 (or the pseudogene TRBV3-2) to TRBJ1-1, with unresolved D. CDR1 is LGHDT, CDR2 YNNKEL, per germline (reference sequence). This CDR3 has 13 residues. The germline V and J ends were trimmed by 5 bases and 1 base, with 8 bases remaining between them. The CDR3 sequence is CASSDGGNTEAFF. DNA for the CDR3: TGTGCCAGCAGCGACGGCGGGAACACTGAAGCTTTCTTT.

The CDR3 nucleotides are TGTGCCAGCAGCCCCCGACAGGGGTTGAACACTGAAGCTTTCTTT. Translation: CASSPRQGLNTEAFF. The chain carries TRBV7-6 and TRBJ1-1; 8 nucleotides line up with TRBD1. This CDR3 has 15 residues. The germline gives CDR1 SGHVS, CDR2 FNYEAQ. Germline trimming cut 5 bases from V and 0 bases from J; bases unmatched to any gene: 5.

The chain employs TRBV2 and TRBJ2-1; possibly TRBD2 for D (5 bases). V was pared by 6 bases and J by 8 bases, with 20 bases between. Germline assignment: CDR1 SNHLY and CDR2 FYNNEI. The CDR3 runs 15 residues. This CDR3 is CASREKVVLVHEQFF. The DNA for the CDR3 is TGTGCCAGCAGGGAGAAGGTGGTACTAGTCCATGAGCAGTTCTTC.

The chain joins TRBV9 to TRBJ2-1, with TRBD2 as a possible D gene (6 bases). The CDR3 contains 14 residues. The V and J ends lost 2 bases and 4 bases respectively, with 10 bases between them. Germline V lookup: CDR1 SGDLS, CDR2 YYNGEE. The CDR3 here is CASSVTGGYNEQFF. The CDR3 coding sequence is TGTGCCAGCAGCGTGACTGGGGGGTACAATGAGCAGTTCTTC.

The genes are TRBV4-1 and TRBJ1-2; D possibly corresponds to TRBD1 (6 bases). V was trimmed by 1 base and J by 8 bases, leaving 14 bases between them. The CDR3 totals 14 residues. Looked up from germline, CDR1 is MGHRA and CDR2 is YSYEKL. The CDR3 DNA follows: TGCGCCAGCAGCCAAGTGGACAGAAAAATCGGCTACACCTTC. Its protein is CASSQVDRKIGYTF.

CDR3 region: CASSTGQASTEAFF. The CDR3 DNA reads as TGTGCCAGCTCAACCGGACAGGCCTCCACTGAAGCTTTCTTT. This chain joins TRBV18 and TRBJ1-1; 7 nucleotides align to TRBD1. The J segment lost 4 bases and the V segment lost 5 bases, leaving 7 bases of the junction unmatched. CDR1 KGHSH and CDR2 LQKENI come from the germline V gene. The CDR3 loop spans 14 amino acids.

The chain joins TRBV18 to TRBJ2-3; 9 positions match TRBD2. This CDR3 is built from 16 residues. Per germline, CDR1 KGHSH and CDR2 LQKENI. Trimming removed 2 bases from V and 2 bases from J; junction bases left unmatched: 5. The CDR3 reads CASSPSLAGFTDTQYF. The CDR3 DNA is TGTGCCAGCTCACCAAGCCTAGCGGGATTCACAGATACGCAGTATTTT.

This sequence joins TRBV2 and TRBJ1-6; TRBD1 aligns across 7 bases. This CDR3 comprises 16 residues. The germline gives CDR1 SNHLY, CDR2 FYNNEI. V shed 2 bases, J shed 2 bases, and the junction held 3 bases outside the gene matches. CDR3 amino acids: CASSEWQGAYNSPLHF. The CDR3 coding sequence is TGTGCCAGCAGTGAATGGCAGGGGGCCTATAATTCACCCCTCCACTTT. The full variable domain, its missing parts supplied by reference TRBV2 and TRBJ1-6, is EPEVTQTPSHQVTQMGQEVILRCVPISNHLYFYWYRQILGQKVEFLVSFYNNEISEKSEIFDDQFSVERPDGSNFTLKIRSTKLEDSAMYFCASSEWQGAYNSPLHFGNGTRLTVT.

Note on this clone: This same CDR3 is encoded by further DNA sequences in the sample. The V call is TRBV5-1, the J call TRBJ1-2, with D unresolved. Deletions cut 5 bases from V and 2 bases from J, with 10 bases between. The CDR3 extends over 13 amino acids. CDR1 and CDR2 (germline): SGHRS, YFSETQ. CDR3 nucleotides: TGCGCCAGCAGTTCCGACGGGAACTATGGCTACACCTTC. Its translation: CASSSDGNYGYTF. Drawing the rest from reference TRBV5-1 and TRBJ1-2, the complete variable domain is KAGVTQTPRYLIKTRGQQVTLSCSPISGHRSVSWYQQTPGQGLQFLFEYFSETQRNKGNFPGRFSGRQFSNSRSEMNVSTLELGDSALYLCASSSDGNYGYTFGSGTRLTVV.

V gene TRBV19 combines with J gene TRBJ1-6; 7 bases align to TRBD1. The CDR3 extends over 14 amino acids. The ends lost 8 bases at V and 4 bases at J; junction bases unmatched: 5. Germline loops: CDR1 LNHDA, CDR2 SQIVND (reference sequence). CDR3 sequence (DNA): TGTGCCAGTTCCGGGACAGTTTATAATTCACCCCTCCACTTT. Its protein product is CASSGTVYNSPLHF. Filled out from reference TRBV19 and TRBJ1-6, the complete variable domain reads DGGITQSPKYLFRKEGQNVTLSCEQNLNHDAMYWYRQDPGQGLRLIYYSQIVNDFQKGDIAEGYSVSREKKESFPLTVTSAQKNPTAFYLCASSGTVYNSPLHFGNGTRLTVT.

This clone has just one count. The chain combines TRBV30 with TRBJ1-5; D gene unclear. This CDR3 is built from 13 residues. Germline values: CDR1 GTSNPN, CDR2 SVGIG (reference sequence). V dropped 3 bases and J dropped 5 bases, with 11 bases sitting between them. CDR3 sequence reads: CAWSASGDQPQHF. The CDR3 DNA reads TGTGCCTGGAGCGCCTCAGGTGATCAGCCCCAGCATTTT. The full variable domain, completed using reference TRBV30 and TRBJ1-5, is SQTIHQWPATLVQPVGSPLSLECTVEGTSNPNLYWYRQAAGRGLQLLFYSVGIGQISSEVPQNLSASRPQDRQFILSSKKLLLSDSGFYLCAWSASGDQPQHFGDGTRLSIL.

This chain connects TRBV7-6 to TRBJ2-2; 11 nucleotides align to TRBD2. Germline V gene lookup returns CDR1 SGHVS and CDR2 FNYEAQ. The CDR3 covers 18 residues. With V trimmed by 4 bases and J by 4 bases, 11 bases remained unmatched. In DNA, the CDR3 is TGTGCCAGCAGCTCGACCGTTACTAGCGGGAGTAGCACCGGGGAGCTGTTTTTT. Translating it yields CASSSTVTSGSSTGELFF.